The next 22 T cell receptor beta chains were all read from a single sample in a study of T-cell memory formation after mild COVID-19. Via MiXCR, TCRdb re-called the 5' RACE reads, giving one row per CDR3 protein. The profile shows about 110,000 distinct CDR3 sequences, approximately 21% of them singletons. The sequencing sample was made of PBMCs or a T cell subset sorted from them (not recorded which). The receptors were gathered from a man younger than 30 who had mild COVID-19 (a few samples of this study predate the infection). Cell type and time point are not known.

This clonotype occurred a few times. The chain links TRBV6-1 to TRBJ2-7; 7 nucleotides align to TRBD1. V was clipped by 6 bases and J by 3 bases; unmatched bases: 11. This CDR3 is 15 amino acids long. Per the germline V gene, CDR1 is MNHNS and CDR2 is SASEGT. In nucleotides, the CDR3 is TGTGCCAGCAGGGAGACAGGGAAAACCATCTACGAGCAGTACGTC. Translated: CASRETGKTIYEQYV.

This clonotype was seen a few times. This chain uses TRBV7-6 with TRBJ2-7; TRBD1 matches at 8 bases. The CDR3 has 14 amino acids. CDR1 and CDR2 (germline): SGHVS, FNYEAQ. The V and J ends lost 3 bases and 2 bases, in that order; junction bases with no gene match: 3. DNA of the CDR3: TGTGCCAGCAGCTTTGGACAGGGACCCTACGAGCAGTACTTC. Translation gives CASSFGQGPYEQYF. The variable domain in full, with the rest retrieved from reference TRBV7-6 and TRBJ2-7, is GAGVSQSPRYKVTKRGQDVALRCDPISGHVSLYWYRQALGQGPEFLTYFNYEAQQDKSGLPNDRFSAERPEGSISTLTIQRTEQRDSAMYRCASSFGQGPYEQYFGPGTRLTVT.

This clonotype was counted between two and nine times. The genes are TRBV4-1 and TRBJ1-5; 8 bases map to TRBD1. After removal of 7 bases from V and 4 bases from J, the junction contained 9 bases not matched to a gene. The CDR3 is 15 residues long. The V gene's germline CDR1 is MGHRA and CDR2 YSYEKL. CDR3 region: CASNIGTGENQPQHF. In DNA, the CDR3 is TGCGCCAGCAATATTGGGACAGGAGAAAATCAGCCCCAGCATTTT.

This chain links TRBV6-4 with TRBJ2-2; the D is unclear. The V gene lost 9 bases and the J gene lost 2 bases, with 10 bases spanning the gap. This CDR3 contains 13 residues. Germline V gene data show CDR1 as MRHNA and CDR2 as SNTAGT. CDR3 protein: CASSGSNTGELFF. Here the CDR3 DNA reads TGTGCCAGTTCCGGGTCAAACACCGGGGAGCTGTTTTTT.

Notes on this clonotype: Possible read error: a much larger clone is one base away. The chain uses TRBV5-1 and TRBJ2-1, with 10 nucleotides matching TRBD1. This CDR3 is 14 amino acids long. V lost 5 bases and J lost 8; bases outside the gene matches: 7. Germline CDR1 is SGHRS and CDR2 is YFSETQ. CDR3 DNA sequence: TGCGCCAGCAGATTCGGACAGGGGGAGGATGAGCAGTTCTTC. Protein sequence: CASRFGQGEDEQFF.

In its sample, this clonotype was seen a few times. The genes are TRBV4-1 and TRBJ1-6, with D unresolved. Germline CDR1 MGHRA, CDR2 YSYEKL. V dropped 1 base and J dropped 1 base, with 14 bases sitting between them. The CDR3 consists of 18 residues. CDR3 coding DNA: TGCGCCAGCAGCCAAGTCTCGGGGTACGGATCCTATAATTCACCCCTCCACTTT. Its protein is CASSQVSGYGSYNSPLHF.

This clonotype has a handful of counts. This sequence joins TRBV27 and TRBJ1-5; D may be TRBD1 (6 bases). CDR3 length equals 15 residues. Germline CDR1 MNHEY, CDR2 SMNVEV (reference sequence). The V and J ends lost 0 bases and 0 bases respectively, with 6 bases between them. This CDR3 is CASSLSGGSNQPQHF. CDR3 nucleotide sequence: TGTGCCAGCAGTTTATCAGGGGGTAGCAATCAGCCCCAGCATTTT.

The rearrangement uses TRBV2 and TRBJ2-7; TRBD2 aligns across 11 bases. This CDR3 has 14 residues. With 8 bases clipped from V and 4 bases from J, the junction kept 7 bases outside the gene matches. Germline V gene sequence: CDR1 SNHLY, CDR2 FYNNEI. In DNA form, the CDR3 reads TGTGCCAGCGATATGACTAGCGGGGCATACGAGCAGTACTTC. Translation: CASDMTSGAYEQYF.

The chain links TRBV5-1 to TRBJ2-7, with unresolved D. The CDR3 contains 16 residues. Trimming removed 7 bases from V and 4 bases from J, with 24 bases in between. The germline CDR1 and CDR2 sequences are SGHRS and YFSETQ. CDR3 residues: CASGLIGRSELYEQYV. Written as DNA, the CDR3 is TGCGCCAGCGGTTTGATAGGACGGAGCGAACTATACGAGCAGTACGTC.

The V call is TRBV27, the J call TRBJ2-7; a possible D gene is TRBD2 (6 bases). The CDR3 totals 13 residues. In germline, CDR1 is MNHEY, CDR2 SMNVEV (reference sequence). The V gene lost 0 bases and the J gene lost 7 bases, with 10 bases spanning the gap. The CDR3 is CASSLSGGHEQYF. CDR3 DNA sequence: TGTGCCAGCAGTTTATCCGGGGGTCATGAGCAGTACTTC.

In nucleotides, the CDR3 is TGTGCCAGCAGCCCTTGGGGCCAAGAGGGGGAGACCCAGTACTTC. Its protein product is CASSPWGQEGETQYF. V usage is TRBV11-2 and J usage is TRBJ2-5; perhaps D is TRBD1 or TRBD2 (5 bases each). Trimming shortened V by 5 bases and J by 5 bases, and 18 bases separated the two germline ends. CDR3 length: 15 residues. CDR1 SGHAT and CDR2 FQNNGV come from the germline V gene. The whole variable domain, remainder taken from reference TRBV11-2 and TRBJ2-5, is EAGVAQSPRYKIIEKRQSVAFWCNPISGHATLYWYQQILGQGPKLLIQFQNNGVVDDSQLPKDRFSAERLKGVDSTLKIQPAKLEDSAVYLCASSPWGQEGETQYFGPGTRLLVL.

This clonotype was recorded a few times. The rearrangement links TRBV19 to TRBJ1-2, with D hard to call. The CDR3 has 12 residues. Trimming removed 5 bases from V and 4 bases from J, with 8 bases in between. The germline CDR1 and CDR2 sequences are LNHDA and SQIVND (reference sequence). The CDR3, as DNA: TGTGCCAGTAGTCCCCTCACCTATGGCTACACCTTC. It specifies CASSPLTYGYTF.

This chain links TRBV12-3 or TRBV12-4 with TRBJ2-7; TRBD1 aligns across 7 bases. J was trimmed by 4 bases and V by 5 bases; bases with no gene match: 8. The CDR3 loop spans 14 amino acids. This CDR3 is CASSPSTGLYEQYF. The CDR3 bases are TGTGCCAGCAGTCCTTCGACAGGGCTTTACGAGCAGTACTTC.

The chain uses TRBV7-2 and TRBJ2-5; D is unresolved. V lost 8 bases and J 5 bases, leaving 21 bases between the germline ends. The germline V gene has CDR1 SGHTA and CDR2 FQGNSA. The length of the CDR3 is 15 residues. The CDR3 sequence is CASHSLEYQAETQYF. In DNA, the CDR3 is TGTGCCAGCCACAGCTTAGAGTATCAGGCCGAGACCCAGTACTTC.

This chain joins TRBV6-2 or TRBV6-3 and TRBJ1-2; no reliable D call. Trimming took off 1 base at V and 0 bases at J, with 9 bases between the two ends. The germline V gene has CDR1 MNHEY and CDR2 SVGEGT. This CDR3 is built from 15 residues. The CDR3 sequence: CASSYFSQTNYGYTF. The CDR3 DNA sequence: TGTGCCAGCAGTTACTTCAGCCAGACTAACTATGGCTACACCTTC.

This clonotype was observed a few times. The chain is built from TRBV7-6 and TRBJ2-1, with D possibly being TRBD1 or TRBD2 (6 bases each). The CDR3 has 19 amino acids. Per germline, CDR1 SGHVS and CDR2 FNYEAQ. V was pared by 4 bases and J by 0 bases, with 22 bases between. In DNA form, the CDR3 reads TGTGCCAGCAGCTCCCGAGTTGGAGGGGGATTCCTCTCCTACAATGAGCAGTTCTTC. It translates to CASSSRVGGGFLSYNEQFF.

Only a few counts were recorded for this clonotype. The chain uses TRBV7-9 and TRBJ2-7, with unresolved D. Germline CDR1 reads SEHNR; CDR2 reads FQNEAQ (reference sequence). The CDR3 contains 13 residues. The ends were cut back, 5 bases at V and 4 bases at J, with 12 bases in the middle. The CDR3 sequence is CASSPPSSYEQYV. The CDR3 coding sequence is TGTGCCAGCAGCCCCCCCTCAAGTTACGAGCAGTACGTC.

In this sample, this clonotype turned up a few times. The gene calls are TRBV19 and TRBJ2-7, with TRBD1 as a possible D gene (7 bases). Trimming cost V 10 bases and J 6 bases, with 13 bases left between them. Germline V gene lookup returns CDR1 LNHDA and CDR2 SQIVND (reference sequence). The CDR3 is made up of 11 amino acids. The CDR3 bases are TGTGCCACAGTCCAGGGGGGCGAGCAGTACGTC. Amino acids: CATVQGGEQYV.

The CDR3 here is CASSPRGGVADTQYF. CDR3 DNA: TGTGCCAGCAGCCCTCGAGGGGGAGTAGCAGATACGCAGTATTTT. The rearrangement uses TRBV6-4 and TRBJ2-3, with a possible D match to TRBD1 (6 bases). The germline gives CDR1 MRHNA, CDR2 SNTAGT. Trimming stripped 6 bases from V and 4 bases from J, with 17 bases between. The CDR3 contains 15 residues.

This clonotype was observed a single time. The V and J genes are TRBV20-1 and TRBJ1-1; D remains unclear. The length of the CDR3 is 13 residues. The V end lost 5 bases, the J end lost 1 base, and 11 bases lay between the germline ends. CDR1 DFQATT and CDR2 SNEGSKA come from the germline V gene (reference sequence). Here the CDR3 DNA reads TGCAGTGCTCGCCCACGGGAGAACACTGAAGCTTTCTTT. Encoded protein: CSARPRENTEAFF.

This clonotype was picked up a small number of times. The V and J genes are TRBV7-9 and TRBJ2-7, with D perhaps matching TRBD2 (6 bases). Per the germline V gene, CDR1 is SEHNR and CDR2 is FQNEAQ (reference sequence). The CDR3 has 15 residues. Trimming took 5 bases from V and 2 from J, leaving 16 bases between them. The CDR3 region is CASSPTAGPTYEQYF. CDR3 nucleotide sequence: TGTGCCAGCAGCCCCACGGCGGGGCCCACCTACGAGCAGTACTTC.

The chain carries TRBV6-5 and TRBJ1-5; 7 bases align to TRBD1. J lost 2 bases, V lost 5 bases, and 3 bases had no gene match. Germline V gene data show CDR1 as MNHEY and CDR2 as SVGAGI. CDR3 length: 14 amino acids. As DNA, the CDR3 is TGTGCCAGCAGTCAACAGGGGCGCAATCAGCCCCAGCATTTT. This translates into CASSQQGRNQPQHF.